Detailed here is one T cell receptor beta chain. What it recognizes is unknown. Stated time point: 2015-2016 season, 7 days after influenza vaccination. Community-dwelling subjects without influenza vaccination in the prior 6 months were enrolled. The CDR3 consists of 15 residues. In germline, CDR1 is SGHRS, CDR2 YFSETQ. The germline V and J ends were trimmed by 5 bases and 4 bases, with 16 bases remaining between them. The source of the sample is a study of follicular helper T cells after annual influenza vaccination. Study results and caveats: Yearly vaccinations repeatedly recalled conserved clonotypes in ICOS+CD38+ cTfh.

Method: immunoSEQ multiplex PCR; TCRdb's copy keeps in-frame clones and lacks some. The table shows about 10,000 clones, with roughly 80% occurring only once. The source of this sequence is an adult who received the influenza vaccine. The specimen was CXCR5+ CD38- circulating T follicular helper cells from blood, collected 7 days after influenza vaccination. Subset: circulating Tfh, non-naive CD4+CXCR5+PD-1+ (ICOS+CD38+ or ICOS-CD38-). The chain recombines TRBV5-1 with TRBJ2-1, with D maybe TRBD1 (6 bases). The CDR3 bases are TGCGCCAGCAGTGGACAACAGGGCCCTTACAATGAGCAGTTCTTC. Translation: CASSGQQGPYNEQFF.